One and the same sample provided the 2 T cell receptor beta chains below, sequenced in a study of tumor-infiltrating lymphocytes in primary liver carcinoma. The input was approximately 500 ng total RNA; TCR beta cDNA was made from it with a constant-region primer. A slightly modified ARM-PCR protocol with three nested multiplex PCR rounds produced these TCR beta libraries. The opening two PCR rounds, around 10 cycles each, paired TRBV1-TRBV30 forward primers with a C-beta reverse primer. TCRdb analysed the multiplex PCR reads with MiXCR anew, one entry per CDR3 protein. This sample carries around 80,000 distinct CDR3 sequences, roughly two thirds of them seen once, and the ten largest clones take around 24%. The tissue used was unsorted bulk material of about 19-31 mg. RNA and DNA were co-extracted from it with the AllPrep DNA/RNA mini kit. Sequenced input: tumor-adjacent normal liver tissue. These receptors all stem from a man aged 35 to 55 with primary liver carcinoma and hepatitis B virus infection.

In the case of this clonotype: The conserved final phenylalanine or tryptophan is absent from the CDR3, which likely points to a read error. The chain is built from TRBV4-2 and TRBJ2-7; D gene ambiguous. This CDR3 has 13 amino acids. Germline assignment: CDR1 LGHNA and CDR2 YNFKEQ. The V gene lost 3 bases and the J gene lost 7 bases, with 13 bases spanning the gap. CDR3 nucleotides: TGTGCCAGCAGCCAGCGTTACGAGGTGGAGCAGTACTCC. Translated: CASSQRYEVEQYS.

The chain joins TRBV14 to TRBJ2-3; D may be TRBD1 (5 bases). The CDR3 totals 13 residues. The germline CDR1 and CDR2 sequences are SGHDN and FVKESK. For the CDR3, the DNA is TGTGCTAACAGCCCGACAGAACAGACTACGCAGTATTTT. Translation gives CANSPTEQTTQYF.